In this sample, the clone carrying this T cell receptor beta chain turned up many times. The sample belongs to a study of T cells in Graves' hyperthyroidism and ophthalmopathy. RNA transcripts served as the template for amplifying TCR beta CDR3 regions. HTBI primers were used for first-round RT-PCR of the TCR CDR3. From the multiplex PCR reads, TCRdb called clonotypes with MiXCR, one entry per CDR3 protein. The sample records approximately 520,000 distinct CDR3 sequences, around 20% being singletons. Those patients with uncontrolled infection, other autoimmune disease, pregnancy or lactation were excluded. Each 10 ml fresh peripheral blood draw supplied the PBMCs. The CDR3 sequence is 16 residues long. The V segment lost 2 bases and the J segment 2 bases; nucleotides outside the gene matches: 5. Germline V gives CDR1 MNHEY, CDR2 SVGAGI.

J is TRBJ1-1 and V is TRBV6-5; TRBD1 agrees at 10 bases. The specimen sequenced was blood. This receptor was taken from a man between 18 and 35 years old with Graves' hyperthyroidism. The DNA for the CDR3 is TGTGCCAGCAGTTACGCTTGGACAGGGGGAAACACTGAAGCTTTCTTT. This sequence encodes CASSYAWTGGNTEAFF.